The clone carrying this TCR beta chain was counted many times. Its antigen is currently unknown. It was approximately 10 milliliters of peripheral blood that were drawn from each donor. Next came a second PCR, run for about 7 to 12 cycles, which used a sample-barcoded 5' primer along with a J-beta primer mix. Carrying 12 random nucleotides, a template-switch adaptor labeled each individual cDNA molecule. TCRdb analysed the 5' RACE reads with MiXCR anew, one entry per CDR3 protein. Seen here are hundreds of thousands of distinct CDR3 sequences, about 30% observed once, and the top ten hold 17%. Germline loops: CDR1 SGHTA, CDR2 FQGNSA. The CDR3 spans 14 residues. V was shortened by 6 bases and J by 0 bases, with 10 bases between the two germline ends. These data originate in a study of blood T cells in healthy people across ages. Whole-study findings and limits: Diversity estimates drawn from one million T cells were deemed underestimates. More naive CD4+ cells and higher diversity marked long-lived donors relative to aged donors.

The clonotype originates from a woman at least 80 years old in good health. V gene TRBV7-2 combines with J gene TRBJ2-3; D is possibly TRBD1 (6 bases). Sequenced: blood. The CDR3 nucleotides are TGTGCCAGCAGTTACAGGGTTAGCACAGATACGCAGTATTTT. Translated: CASSYRVSTDTQYF.